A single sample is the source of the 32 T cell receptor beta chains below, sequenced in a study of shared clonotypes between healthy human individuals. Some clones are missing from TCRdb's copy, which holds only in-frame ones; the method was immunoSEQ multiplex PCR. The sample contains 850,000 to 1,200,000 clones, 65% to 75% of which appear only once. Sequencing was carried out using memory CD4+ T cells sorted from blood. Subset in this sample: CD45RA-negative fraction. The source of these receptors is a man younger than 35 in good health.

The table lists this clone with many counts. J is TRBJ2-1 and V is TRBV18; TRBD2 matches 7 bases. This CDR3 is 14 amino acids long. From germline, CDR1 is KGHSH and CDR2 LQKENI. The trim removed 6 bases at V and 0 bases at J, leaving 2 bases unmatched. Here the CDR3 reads CASSRGSSYNEQFF. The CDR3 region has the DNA TGTGCCAGCTCCCGCGGGAGCTCCTACAATGAGCAGTTCTTC. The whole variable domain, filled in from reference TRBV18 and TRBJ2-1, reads NAGVMQNPRHLVRRRGQEARLRCSPMKGHSHVYWYRQLPEEGLKFMVYLQKENIIDESGMPKERFSAEFPKEGPSILRIQQVVRGDSAAYFCASSRGSSYNEQFFGPGTRLTVL.

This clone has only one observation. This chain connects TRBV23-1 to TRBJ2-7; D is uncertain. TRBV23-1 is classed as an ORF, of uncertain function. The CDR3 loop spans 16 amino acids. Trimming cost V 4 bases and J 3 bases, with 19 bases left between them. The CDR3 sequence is CASSPVRVPRFYEQYF. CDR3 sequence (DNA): TGCGCCAGCAGTCCGGTCCGGGTCCCTAGGTTCTACGAGCAGTACTTC.

The CDR3 DNA is TGTGCCTGGAGTGTACCAGTCGGGGGGCTAGAGCAGTACTTC. The encoded protein is CAWSVPVGGLEQYF. The gene calls are TRBV30 and TRBJ2-5; TRBD2 is a possible D gene (7 bases). The CDR3 totals 14 residues. The germline CDR1 and CDR2 sequences are GTSNPN and SVGIG (reference sequence). The ends were cut back, 0 bases at V and 11 bases at J, with 19 bases in the middle.

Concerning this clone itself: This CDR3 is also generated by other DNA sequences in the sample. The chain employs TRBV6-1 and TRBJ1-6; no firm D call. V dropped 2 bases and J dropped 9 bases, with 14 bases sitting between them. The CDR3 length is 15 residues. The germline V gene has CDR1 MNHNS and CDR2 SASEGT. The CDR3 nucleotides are TGTGCCAGCAGTGAACTTGGAGGGTTAGGTTCACCCCTCCACTTT. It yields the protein CASSELGGLGSPLHF.

CDR3 nucleotide sequence: TGTGCCAGCAGTTCCCGGGACTACCGCGAGGCCCAGTACTTC. This gives the protein CASSSRDYREAQYF. The V and J genes are TRBV25-1 and TRBJ2-5; 7 bases line up with TRBD2. The CDR3 totals 14 residues. V lost 5 bases, J lost 9 bases, and 12 bases stayed unmatched. Looked up from germline, CDR1 is MGHDK and CDR2 is SYGVNS.

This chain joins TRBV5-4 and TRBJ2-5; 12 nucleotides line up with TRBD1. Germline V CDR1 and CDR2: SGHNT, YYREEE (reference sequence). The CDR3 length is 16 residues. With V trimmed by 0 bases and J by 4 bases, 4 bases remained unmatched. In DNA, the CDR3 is TGTGCCAGCAGCTTGGCCGGGACAGGGGGCCGAGAGACCCAGTACTTC. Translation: CASSLAGTGGRETQYF.

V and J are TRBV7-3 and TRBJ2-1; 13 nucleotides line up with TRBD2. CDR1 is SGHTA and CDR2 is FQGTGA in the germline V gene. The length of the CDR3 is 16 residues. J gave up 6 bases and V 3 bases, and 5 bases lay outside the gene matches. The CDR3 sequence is CASSFSGTSGVNEQFF. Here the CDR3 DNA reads TGTGCCAGCAGCTTCTCCGGGACTAGCGGGGTCAATGAGCAGTTCTTC.

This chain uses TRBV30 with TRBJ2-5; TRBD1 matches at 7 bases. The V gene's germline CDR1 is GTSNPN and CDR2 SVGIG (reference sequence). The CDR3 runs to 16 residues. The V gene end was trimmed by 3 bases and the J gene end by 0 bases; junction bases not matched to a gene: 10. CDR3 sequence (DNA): TGTGCCTGGAGCCCCAGGGGGATCGGGTACCAAGAGACCCAGTACTTC. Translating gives CAWSPRGIGYQETQYF.

CDR3 DNA sequence: TGTGCCAGCAGCGGGACTGACTGGTACCAAGAGACCCAGTACTTC. Encoded protein: CASSGTDWYQETQYF. V gene TRBV21-1 combines with J gene TRBJ2-5; the D call TRBD2 from the table was never checked on the DNA. TRBV21-1 is classified as a pseudogene. The CDR3 length is 15 residues.

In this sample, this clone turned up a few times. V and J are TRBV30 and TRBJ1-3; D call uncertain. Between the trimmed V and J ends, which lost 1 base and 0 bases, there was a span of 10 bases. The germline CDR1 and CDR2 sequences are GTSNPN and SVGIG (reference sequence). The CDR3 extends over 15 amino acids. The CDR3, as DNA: TGTGCCTGGAGTGCCCCAGAGAACTCTGGAAACACCATATATTTT. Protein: CAWSAPENSGNTIYF.

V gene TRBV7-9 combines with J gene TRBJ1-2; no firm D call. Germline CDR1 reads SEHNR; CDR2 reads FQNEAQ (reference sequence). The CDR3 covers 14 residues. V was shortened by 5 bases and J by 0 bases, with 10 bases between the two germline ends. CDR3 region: CASSRSPSNYGYTF. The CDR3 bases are TGTGCCAGCAGCCGAAGTCCGTCTAACTATGGCTACACCTTC.

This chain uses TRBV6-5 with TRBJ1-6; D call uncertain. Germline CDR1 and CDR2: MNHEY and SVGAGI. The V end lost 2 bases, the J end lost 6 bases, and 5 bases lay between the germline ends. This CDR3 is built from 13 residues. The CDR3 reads CASSYQPNSPLHF. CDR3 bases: TGTGCCAGCAGTTACCAACCTAATTCACCCCTCCACTTT.

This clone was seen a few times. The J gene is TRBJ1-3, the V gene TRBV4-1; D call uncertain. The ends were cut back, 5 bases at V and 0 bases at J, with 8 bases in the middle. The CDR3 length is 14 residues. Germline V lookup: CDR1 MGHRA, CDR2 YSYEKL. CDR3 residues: CASSVQLSGNTIYF. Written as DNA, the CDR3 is TGCGCCAGCAGCGTACAGCTCTCTGGAAACACCATATATTTT.

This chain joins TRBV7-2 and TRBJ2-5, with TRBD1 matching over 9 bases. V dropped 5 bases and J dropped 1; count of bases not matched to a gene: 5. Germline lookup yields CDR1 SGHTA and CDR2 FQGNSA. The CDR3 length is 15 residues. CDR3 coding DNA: TGTGCCAGCAGCATAGGGGACAGGGTCCAAGAGACCCAGTACTTC. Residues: CASSIGDRVQETQYF.

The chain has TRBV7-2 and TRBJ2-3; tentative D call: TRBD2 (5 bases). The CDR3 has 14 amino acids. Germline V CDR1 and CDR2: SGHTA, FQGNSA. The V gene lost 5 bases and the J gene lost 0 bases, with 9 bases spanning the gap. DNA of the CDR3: TGTGCCAGCAGCCATAGCGAGAGCACAGATACGCAGTATTTT. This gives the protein CASSHSESTDTQYF. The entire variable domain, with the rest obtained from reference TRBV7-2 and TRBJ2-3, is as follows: GAGVSQSPSNKVTEKGKDVELRCDPISGHTALYWYRQSLGQGLEFLIYFQGNSAPDKSGLPSDRFSAERTGGSVSTLTIQRTQQEDSAVYLCASSHSESTDTQYFGPGTRLTVL.

CDR3 protein: CASSSRQNIQYF. The CDR3 DNA follows: TGTGCCAGCAGCTCCCGACAGAACATTCAGTACTTC. The chain employs TRBV5-8 and TRBJ2-4, with D possibly TRBD1 on 5 matching bases. There are 12 residues in the CDR3. V lost 3 bases to trimming and J lost 7 bases, with 8 bases between them. In germline, CDR1 is SGHTS, CDR2 YDEGEE.

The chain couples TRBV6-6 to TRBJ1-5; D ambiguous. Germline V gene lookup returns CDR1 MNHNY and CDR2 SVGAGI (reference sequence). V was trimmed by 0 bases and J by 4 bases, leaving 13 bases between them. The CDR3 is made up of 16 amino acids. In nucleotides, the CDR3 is TGTGCCAGCAGTTACTCAAGTAGGCAGCTAAATCAGCCCCAGCATTTT. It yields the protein CASSYSSRQLNQPQHF.

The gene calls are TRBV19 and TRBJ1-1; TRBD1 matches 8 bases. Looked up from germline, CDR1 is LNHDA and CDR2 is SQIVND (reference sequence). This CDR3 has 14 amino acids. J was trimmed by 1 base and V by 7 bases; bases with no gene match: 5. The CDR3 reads CASTRDRKNTEAFF. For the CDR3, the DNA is TGTGCCAGTACCCGGGACAGGAAGAACACTGAAGCTTTCTTT. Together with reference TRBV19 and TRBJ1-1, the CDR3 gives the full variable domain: DGGITQSPKYLFRKEGQNVTLSCEQNLNHDAMYWYRQDPGQGLRLIYYSQIVNDFQKGDIAEGYSVSREKKESFPLTVTSAQKNPTAFYLCASTRDRKNTEAFFGQGTRLTVV.

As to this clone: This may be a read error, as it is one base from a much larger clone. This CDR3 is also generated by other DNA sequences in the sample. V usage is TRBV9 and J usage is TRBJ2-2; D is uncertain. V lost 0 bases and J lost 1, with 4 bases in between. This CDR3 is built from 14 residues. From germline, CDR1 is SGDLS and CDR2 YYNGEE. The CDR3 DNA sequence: TGTGCCAGCAGCGTAGTGTGGAACACCGGGGAGCTGTTTTTT. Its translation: CASSVVWNTGELFF.

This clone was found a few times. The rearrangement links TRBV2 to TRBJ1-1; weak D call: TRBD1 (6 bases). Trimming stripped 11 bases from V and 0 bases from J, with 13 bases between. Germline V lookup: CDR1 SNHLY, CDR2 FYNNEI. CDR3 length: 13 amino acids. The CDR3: CAGRQEVNTEAFF. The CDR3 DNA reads TGTGCCGGCCGACAGGAGGTGAACACTGAAGCTTTCTTT.

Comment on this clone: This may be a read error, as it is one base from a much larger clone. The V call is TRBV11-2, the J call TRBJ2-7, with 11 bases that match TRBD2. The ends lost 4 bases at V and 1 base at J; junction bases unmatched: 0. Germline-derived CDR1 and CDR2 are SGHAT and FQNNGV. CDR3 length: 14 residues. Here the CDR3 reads CASSSSGRSYEQYF. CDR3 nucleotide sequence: TGTGCCAGCAGCTCTAGCGGGAGGTCCTACGAGCAGTACTTC.

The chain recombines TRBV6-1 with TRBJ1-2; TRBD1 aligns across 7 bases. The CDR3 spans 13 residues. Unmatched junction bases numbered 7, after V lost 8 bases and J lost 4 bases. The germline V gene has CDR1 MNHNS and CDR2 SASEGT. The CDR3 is CASRTGESYGYTF. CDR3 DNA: TGTGCCAGCCGAACAGGGGAGTCCTATGGCTACACCTTC.

DNA for the CDR3: TGCAGCGTTGAAGATTACTTACAGGGTTATGGCTACACCTTC. It specifies CSVEDYLQGYGYTF. The V and J genes are TRBV29-1 and TRBJ1-2; D possibly corresponds to TRBD1 (6 bases). In germline, CDR1 is SQVTM, CDR2 ANQGSEA. V gave up 0 bases and J gave up 5 bases, with 13 bases separating them. The length of the CDR3 is 14 residues.

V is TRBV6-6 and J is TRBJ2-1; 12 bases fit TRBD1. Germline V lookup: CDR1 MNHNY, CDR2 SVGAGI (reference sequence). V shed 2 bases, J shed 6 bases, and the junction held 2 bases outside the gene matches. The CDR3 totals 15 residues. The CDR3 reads CASSYGTGGFNEQFF. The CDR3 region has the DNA TGTGCCAGCAGTTACGGGACAGGGGGCTTCAATGAGCAGTTCTTC.

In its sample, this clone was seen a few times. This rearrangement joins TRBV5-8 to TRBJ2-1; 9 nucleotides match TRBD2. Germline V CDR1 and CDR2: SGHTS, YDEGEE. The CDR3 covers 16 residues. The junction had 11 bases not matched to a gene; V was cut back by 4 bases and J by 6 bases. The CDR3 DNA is TGTGCCAGCAGCGCACAACAAGCGGGAGGAGGCAATGAGCAGTTCTTC. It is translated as CASSAQQAGGGNEQFF.

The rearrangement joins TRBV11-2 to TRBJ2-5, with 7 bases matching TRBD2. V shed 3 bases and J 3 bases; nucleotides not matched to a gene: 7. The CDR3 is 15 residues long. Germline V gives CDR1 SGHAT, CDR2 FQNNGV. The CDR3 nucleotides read TGTGCCAGCAGCTTGGGGGGAGGGCCCGAAGAGACCCAGTACTTC. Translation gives CASSLGGGPEETQYF. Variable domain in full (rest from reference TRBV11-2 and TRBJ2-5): EAGVAQSPRYKIIEKRQSVAFWCNPISGHATLYWYQQILGQGPKLLIQFQNNGVVDDSQLPKDRFSAERLKGVDSTLKIQPAKLEDSAVYLCASSLGGGPEETQYFGPGTRLLVL.

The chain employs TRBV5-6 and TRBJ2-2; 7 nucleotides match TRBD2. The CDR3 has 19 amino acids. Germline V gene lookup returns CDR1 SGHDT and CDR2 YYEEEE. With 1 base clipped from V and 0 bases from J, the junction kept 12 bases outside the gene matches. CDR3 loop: CASSLRVGGGPANTGELFF. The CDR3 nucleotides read TGTGCCAGCAGCTTGCGTGTCGGCGGGGGACCAGCGAACACCGGGGAGCTGTTTTTT.

The CDR3 here is CSASVQENSPLHF. The DNA for the CDR3 is TGCAGCGCTTCGGTCCAAGAGAATTCACCCCTCCACTTT. The chain uses TRBV29-1 and TRBJ1-6; D ambiguous. Germline V gene data show CDR1 as SQVTM and CDR2 as ANQGSEA. The ends were cut back, 7 bases at V and 7 bases at J, with 14 bases in the middle. This CDR3 comprises 13 residues.

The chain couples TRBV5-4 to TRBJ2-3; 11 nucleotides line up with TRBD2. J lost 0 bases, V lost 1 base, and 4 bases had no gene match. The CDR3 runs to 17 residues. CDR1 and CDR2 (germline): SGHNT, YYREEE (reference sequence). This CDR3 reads CASSLIASGGSTDTQYF. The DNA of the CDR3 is TGTGCCAGCAGCTTGATTGCTAGCGGGGGGAGCACAGATACGCAGTATTTT.

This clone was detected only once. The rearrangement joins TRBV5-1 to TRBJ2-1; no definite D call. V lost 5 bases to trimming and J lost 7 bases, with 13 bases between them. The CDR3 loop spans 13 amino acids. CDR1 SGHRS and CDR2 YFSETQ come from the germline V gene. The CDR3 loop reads CASSPGDRNEQFF. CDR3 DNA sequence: TGCGCCAGCAGTCCTGGGGATAGGAATGAGCAGTTCTTC.

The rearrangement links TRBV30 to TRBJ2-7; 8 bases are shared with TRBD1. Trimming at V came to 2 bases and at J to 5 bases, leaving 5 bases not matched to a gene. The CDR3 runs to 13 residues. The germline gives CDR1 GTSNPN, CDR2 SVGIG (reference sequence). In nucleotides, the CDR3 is TGTGCCTGGAGTCAGGGGGCCGAGAACGAGCAGTACTTC. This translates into CAWSQGAENEQYF. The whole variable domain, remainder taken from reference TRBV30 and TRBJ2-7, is SQTIHQWPATLVQPVGSPLSLECTVEGTSNPNLYWYRQAAGRGLQLLFYSVGIGQISSEVPQNLSASRPQDRQFILSSKKLLLSDSGFYLCAWSQGAENEQYFGPGTRLTVT.

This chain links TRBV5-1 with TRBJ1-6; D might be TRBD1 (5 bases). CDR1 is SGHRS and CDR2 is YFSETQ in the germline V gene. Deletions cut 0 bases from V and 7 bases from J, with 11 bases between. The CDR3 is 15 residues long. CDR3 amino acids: CASSLEGAENSPLHF. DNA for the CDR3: TGCGCCAGCAGCTTGGAAGGGGCAGAGAATTCACCCCTCCACTTT.